This T cell receptor (beta chain) appears in the sequencing data of a study of shared clonotypes between healthy human individuals. The table came from immunoSEQ multiplex PCR; TCRdb's copy has only in-frame clones and leaves some out. The table lists 1.5 million to 2.5 million clones, about 94% of them singletons. The CDR3 totals 16 residues. The germline CDR1 and CDR2 sequences are MNHEY and SMNVEV (reference sequence). After removal of 0 bases from V and 4 bases from J, the junction contained 6 bases not matched to a gene. CD45RO negativity and positive selection for CCR7 defined naive CD8 cells, a population that excluded terminally differentiated effector memory CD45RA+ cells.

The chain carries TRBV27 and TRBJ2-7; 10 bases map to TRBD2. The clonotype comes from a man aged 18 to 30 in good health. The sample comprised naive CD8+ T cells sorted from blood. Here the CDR3 DNA reads TGTGCCAGCAGTTTATCTTCGACTAGCGGGCTTTACGAGCAGTACTTC. Protein sequence: CASSLSSTSGLYEQYF.